This T cell receptor beta chain was captured by sequencing in a study of tumor and adjacent non-tumor tissue in lung cancer. Study context: Aged about 30 to 76 years, patients included about 11 men and a handful of women with stage I to III disease. Study findings and constraints: Compared with tumor, normal lung showed significantly lower TCR diversity. Top 100 clones took a larger repertoire share in normal lung. Patients with more diverse tumor TCRs had worse survival.

V was pared by 1 base and J by 6 bases, with 3 bases of the junction left unmatched. The V gene's germline CDR1 is DFQATT and CDR2 SNEGSKA (reference sequence). This CDR3 has 12 amino acids. Three rounds of nested PCR, following a modified ARM-PCR protocol, produced the TCRbeta library. MiXCR, applied by TCRdb to the multiplex PCR reads, yields one record per CDR3 protein. The table has approximately 100,000 distinct CDR3 sequences, 62% seen once. This clonotype was recorded many times. The target antigen is unknown. The template was RNA from unsorted bulk tissue. This non-tumor lung sample came from over 3 cm beyond the tumor edge.

What was sequenced was distant non-tumor lung tissue. The chain employs TRBV20-1 and TRBJ2-7, with 7 bases lining up with TRBD2. This receptor was taken from a man in his sixties with non-small cell lung cancer. The CDR3 DNA is TGCAGTGCTAGAGCTGGGGGGGGCGAGCAGTACTTC. Amino acids: CSARAGGGEQYF.